This is a list of T cell receptor beta chains from one sample in a study of immune evolution from preneoplasia to lung adenocarcinoma. Only in-frame clones appear in the TCRdb table, and some are missing; sequencing was by immunoSEQ multiplex PCR. The table lists approximately 7,000 clones, around three quarters of them singletons, with 2.7% in the top ten. Sequenced input: FFPE invasive lung adenocarcinoma tissue. These receptors were taken from a person aged 35 to 50 with lung adenocarcinoma. Both conserved end residues are part of each CDR3. Each record gives: V gene, clone size, CDR3 protein. Some rows have no size entry. The others give once, few or many, or a class for an expanded clone.

TRBV6-6,once,CASSYLFQATNEKLFF
TRBV10-2,once,CASGEGGQPQHF
TRBV28,NA,CASSLGGASNEKLFF
TRBV10-1,NA,CASSETGVTRQYF
TRBV7-2,NA,CASSGRLAGGAEQYF
TRBV28,NA,CASSFGRGRSHEQYF
TRBV2,NA,CASSEAGYEQYF
TRBV12-5,NA,CASGLGTGEETQYF
TRBV6-4,NA,CASSDRGNTGELFF
TRBV11-2,NA,CASSPGLSTNYGYTF
TRBV6-4,NA,CASSDYYTDRGDTEAFF
TRBV2,NA,CASSVAGRGGYF
TRBV25-1,few,CASSGGTGIYGYTF
TRBV7-3,NA,CASSSRHGGNTGELFF
TRBV9,few,CASSPGEGANYGYTF
TRBV27,NA,CASSLWLRTEAFF
TRBV30,NA,CAWSVGGEQFF
TRBV7-2,few,CASSLDQGAYEQYF
TRBV27,NA,CASRRDTEAFF
TRBV29-1,NA,CSVDTRQGATYEQYF
TRBV11-1,NA,CASSLGQGAWAEAFF
TRBV6-6,NA,CASSPQQGARNQPQHF
TRBV4-3,NA,CASSQDHGVSQGTQYF
TRBV7-9,NA,CASSSRPYSYNEQFF
TRBV11-2,NA,CASSLGTTSGNTIYF
TRBV5-1,NA,CASSLDQTGNTIYF
TRBV7-3,NA,CASRTTSSDTQYF
TRBV30,once,CAWTRGSRSGNTIYF
TRBV5-4,NA,CASSSPGQAAYEQYF
TRBV30,NA,CAWKRGITNEQFF
TRBV5-1,NA,CASSSQGLGNNEQFF
TRBV21-1,NA,CASSKGPLAAAGGDQYF
TRBV4-2,large,CASSQDPGSYNEQFF
TRBV5-1,NA,CASSFNRGPYEQYF
TRBV5-1,NA,CASSLGAGGSYEQFF
TRBV29-1,NA,CSVEETGHGAGNQPQHF
TRBV5-1,NA,CASSPGQEGGGYTF
TRBV18,NA,CASSPSGPGPSGNTIYF
TRBV19,NA,CASSMGQGHTDTQYF
TRBV7-2,NA,CASSLVASGLQETQYF
TRBV14,NA,CASSQWTGMNTEAFF
TRBV30,NA,CAWNSGNNSPLHF
TRBV10-3,NA,CAISEVKGGTEAFF
TRBV28,NA,CASSSRGRITYEQYF
TRBV9,NA,CASSLTSYEQYF
TRBV7-9,NA,CASSLGARHYGYTF
TRBV5-6,NA,CASSSVAGTANSPLHF
TRBV5-5,NA,CASSRDGSLGPSDTQYF
TRBV9,NA,CASSATGSYGYTF
TRBV6-5,NA,CASSYDSNQPQHF
TRBV7-9,once,CASSFPSGDTQYF
TRBV2,NA,CASSEGAGLEKLFF
TRBV5-1,NA,CASSLMFGGFTDTQYF
TRBV20-1,NA,CSASWETQYF